The 15 T cell receptor beta chains reported below all come from one sample, sequenced in a study of cytomegalovirus exposure and HLA in healthy donors. The PCR used 60 Vbeta and 13 Jbeta primers. Sequenced by immunoSEQ multiplex PCR; TCRdb stores in-frame clones only, minus some. The table shows fewer than 200,000 clones, with 70% to 80% occurring only once. The sample was PBMCs. These receptors came from a man aged 25-40 years in good health and CMV-seronegative.

The chain employs TRBV30 and TRBJ1-1, with 7 bases aligning to TRBD1. This CDR3 spans 14 amino acids. V shed 0 bases, J shed 4 bases, and the junction held 5 bases outside the gene matches. The germline CDR1 and CDR2 sequences are GTSNPN and SVGIG (reference sequence). The CDR3 loop reads CAWSVLQGGTEAFF. The CDR3 DNA reads TGTGCCTGGAGTGTACTCCAGGGGGGCACTGAAGCTTTCTTT. Looking up the rest from reference TRBV30 and TRBJ1-1 gives the full variable domain: SQTIHQWPATLVQPVGSPLSLECTVEGTSNPNLYWYRQAAGRGLQLLFYSVGIGQISSEVPQNLSASRPQDRQFILSSKKLLLSDSGFYLCAWSVLQGGTEAFFGQGTRLTVV.

As concerns this clone: The same CDR3 can be traced to other DNA sequences in this sample. V is TRBV19 and J is TRBJ1-2, with 7 nucleotides matching TRBD1. This CDR3 spans 13 amino acids. The trim removed 8 bases at V and 2 bases at J, leaving 5 bases unmatched. Germline V CDR1 and CDR2: LNHDA, SQIVND (reference sequence). The CDR3 spells CASSMTGNYGYTF. CDR3 nucleotide sequence: TGTGCCAGTTCAATGACAGGGAACTATGGCTACACCTTC.

This chain joins TRBV14 and TRBJ2-7, with 7 bases matching TRBD1. The V segment lost 1 base and the J segment 3 bases; nucleotides outside the gene matches: 3. This CDR3 has 14 residues. CDR1 and CDR2 (germline): SGHDN, FVKESK. The CDR3 coding sequence is TGTGCCAGCAGCCAAGTACAGGGGATCTACGAGCAGTACTTC. Translated, it gives CASSQVQGIYEQYF.

V is TRBV7-2 and J is TRBJ1-4, with no clear D. Trimming removed 1 base from V and 0 bases from J, with 9 bases in between. The length of the CDR3 is 16 residues. Germline values: CDR1 SGHTA, CDR2 FQGNSA. The CDR3 DNA is TGTGCCAGCAGCTTAGGCCCCTATGCAACTAATGAAAAACTGTTTTTT. Translated: CASSLGPYATNEKLFF.

The chain recombines TRBV11-1 with TRBJ2-3; 7 nucleotides agree with TRBD2. The V and J ends lost 4 bases and 0 bases, in that order; junction bases with no gene match: 7. The CDR3 covers 16 residues. In germline, CDR1 is SGHAT, CDR2 FQDESV (reference sequence). The CDR3 sequence is CASSSGSSGSTDTQYF. CDR3 coding DNA: TGTGCCAGCAGCTCCGGCAGTAGCGGGAGCACAGATACGCAGTATTTT.

This chain links TRBV23-1 with TRBJ1-5; 9 bases are a match to TRBD1. TRBV23-1 qualifies as an ORF whose function is uncertain. This CDR3 region has 16 residues. V lost 3 bases, J lost 5 bases, and 8 bases stayed unmatched. CDR3 region: CASSQRRQGGDQPQHF. The CDR3 nucleotides read TGCGCCAGCAGTCAGCGCCGACAGGGGGGTGATCAGCCCCAGCATTTT.

The chain recombines TRBV18 with TRBJ1-2; D is possibly TRBD1 (6 bases). V was pared by 8 bases and J by 6 bases, with 10 bases between. CDR3 length: 11 amino acids. Germline V gene data show CDR1 as KGHSH and CDR2 as LQKENI. The CDR3 DNA is TGTGCCAGCAGACAGGAAGATGGCTACACCTTC. Encoded protein: CASRQEDGYTF.

V and J are TRBV19 and TRBJ1-5; D might be TRBD1 (6 bases). The CDR3 loop spans 14 amino acids. V dropped 6 bases and J dropped 6 bases, with 15 bases sitting between them. Germline values: CDR1 LNHDA, CDR2 SQIVND (reference sequence). CDR3 in DNA: TGTGCCAGTAGCAAAACAACAGGGTTTCAGCCCCAGCATTTT. Translation gives CASSKTTGFQPQHF.

V usage is TRBV10-1 and J usage is TRBJ1-6; no clear D gene. Deletions cut 3 bases from V and 10 bases from J, with 10 bases between. Germline-derived CDR1 and CDR2 are WNHNN and SYGVQD (reference sequence). The CDR3 loop spans 13 amino acids. CDR3 nucleotide sequence: TGCGCCAGCAGTGAATCTTTTTCGTCACCCCTCCACTTT. Amino acid sequence: CASSESFSSPLHF.

The CDR3 DNA follows: TGTGCCAGCAGCTATAGACTTAGAACAGATACGCAGTATTTT. Amino acids: CASSYRLRTDTQYF. The chain has TRBV21-1 and TRBJ2-3; the table assigns TRBD2, which was not confirmed against the DNA. TRBV21-1 corresponds to a pseudogene. The CDR3 runs 14 residues.

The genes are TRBV6-5 and TRBJ1-1; possibly TRBD1 for D (6 bases). The CDR3 has 11 amino acids. Germline CDR1 and CDR2: MNHEY and SVGAGI. Trimming stripped 6 bases from V and 9 bases from J, with 11 bases between. CDR3 sequence: CASRKDSQAFF. CDR3 nucleotide sequence: TGTGCCAGCAGAAAGGACAGCCAAGCTTTCTTT.

This clone has a single count. The CDR3 loop is CASSLSGRTAQLSTYEQYF. CDR3 nucleotide sequence: TGCGCCAGCAGCTTGTCCGGCCGGACAGCCCAGCTTAGTACCTACGAGCAGTACTTC. The V call is TRBV5-1, the J call TRBJ2-7; D might be TRBD1 (6 bases). Germline CDR1 SGHRS, CDR2 YFSETQ. The CDR3 covers 19 residues. V shed 1 base and J shed 2 bases, with 25 bases lying between them.

The chain employs TRBV6-5 and TRBJ1-1, with D perhaps matching TRBD1 (5 bases). Trimming took off 3 bases at V and 11 bases at J, with 10 bases between the two ends. The CDR3 extends over 11 amino acids. Germline CDR1 and CDR2: MNHEY and SVGAGI. The CDR3 spells CASSYGGVAFF. The CDR3 DNA reads TGTGCCAGCAGTTATGGAGGGGTTGCTTTCTTT.

This clone has just a few counts. The rearrangement joins TRBV27 to TRBJ2-7, with 7 positions matching TRBD2. The CDR3 is made up of 20 amino acids. V was clipped by 0 bases and J by 5 bases; unmatched bases: 22. Germline CDR1 and CDR2: MNHEY and SMNVEV (reference sequence). The CDR3 protein is CASSLSKGTNPPLNFDEQYF. In nucleotides, the CDR3 is TGTGCCAGCAGTTTATCGAAGGGGACTAACCCCCCACTTAACTTTGACGAGCAGTACTTC.

The rearrangement links TRBV4-2 to TRBJ2-3, with D tentatively TRBD2 (5 bases). Germline V gene sequence: CDR1 LGHNA, CDR2 YNFKEQ. Trimming took off 0 bases at V and 3 bases at J, with 7 bases between the two ends. This CDR3 is 14 amino acids long. The CDR3 nucleotides are TGTGCCAGCAGCCAAGATGGGGAGACAGATACGCAGTATTTT. Residues: CASSQDGETDTQYF.